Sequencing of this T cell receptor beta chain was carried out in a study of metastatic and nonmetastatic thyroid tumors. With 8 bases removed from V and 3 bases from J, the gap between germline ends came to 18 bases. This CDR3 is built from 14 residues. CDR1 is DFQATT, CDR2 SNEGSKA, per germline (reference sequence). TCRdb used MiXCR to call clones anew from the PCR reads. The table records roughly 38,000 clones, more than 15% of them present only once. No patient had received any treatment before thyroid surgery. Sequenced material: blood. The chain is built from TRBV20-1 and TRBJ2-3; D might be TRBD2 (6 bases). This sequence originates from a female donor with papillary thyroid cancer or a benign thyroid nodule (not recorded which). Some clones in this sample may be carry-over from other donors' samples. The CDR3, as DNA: TGCAGTTCTATTGGGGGGATGGCGACAGATACGCAGTATTTT. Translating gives CSSIGGMATDTQYF.